The source of this T cell receptor (beta chain) is a study of T-cell memory formation after mild COVID-19. TCRdb redid the calling of the 5' RACE reads with MiXCR, one entry per CDR3 protein. This table holds approximately 200,000 distinct CDR3 sequences, 16% found once. Between the trimmed V and J ends, which lost 8 bases and 1 base, there was a span of 21 bases. CDR3 length equals 17 residues. Material: PBMCs or a T cell subset sorted from them (not recorded which). The chain uses TRBV12-3 or TRBV12-4 and TRBJ1-5; D is perhaps TRBD1 (5 bases). The sequence was obtained from an adult woman who had mild COVID-19 (a few samples of this study predate the infection). Cell type and time point are not known. Written as DNA, the CDR3 is TGTGCCAGCTCCATGCGGCGGGCGGGGGTCAGCAATCAGCCCCAGCATTTT. This codes for CASSMRRAGVSNQPQHF.